This TCR beta chain was obtained from a study of graft-versus-host responses after intestinal transplantation. Overall study context: Transplant recipients had multivisceral, liver-intestinal, or isolated intestinal grafts. All of the recipients had induction that used anti-thymocyte globulin, then tacrolimus and steroids for 2 to 3 years.

TCRdb's table, derived via immunoSEQ multiplex PCR, lists solely in-frame clones and lacks some. The table includes approximately 86,000 clones, 90% to 95% detected once. Study conclusions and caveats: Declining HvG levels early post-transplant were linked to peak circulating GvH clone levels. Allograft graft-versus-host to host-versus-graft clonal ratios ran high in patients with graft-donor T cell macrochimerism.

With regard to this clone: The antigen is undetermined.

This sequence was found in a human donor who received an intestinal transplant. The specimen comprised unstimulated CD4+ T cells sorted from spleen or lymph node cells, sampled before intestinal transplant.

CDR3 DNA: TGTGCCAGCAGCCCGGGGGGCGGGGATAGCACAGATACGCAGTATTTT. This encodes CASSPGGGDSTDTQYF. The chain has TRBV11-3 and TRBJ2-3, with D possibly being TRBD2 (7 bases). The V end lost 5 bases, the J end lost 0 bases, and 15 bases lay between the germline ends. Germline assignment: CDR1 SGHNT and CDR2 YENEEA. This CDR3 is built from 16 residues.